This is a list of T cell receptor beta chains from one sample in a study of identifying expanded T cells in peripheral blood. Some clones are missing from TCRdb's copy, which holds only in-frame ones; the method was immunoSEQ multiplex PCR. The sample consists of more than 75,000 clones, approximately 84% of them appearing once. Sequencing used blood. All receptors derive from a person aged 18 to 75 in good health. CDR3s include the opening cysteine and the closing phenylalanine or tryptophan. D genes are given only for firm matches. Clone size is shown for a subset of rows, as once, few, many or a class of expanded clone.

v_gene	abundance	d_gene	j_gene	len	CDR3aa	CDR3nt
TRBV7-2	-	-	TRBJ2-7	16	CASSLRISRHDYEQYF	TGTGCCAGCAGCCTAAGGATTAGCAGGCACGATTACGAGCAGTACTTC
TRBV15	-	TRBD2	TRBJ2-1	16	CATSGSLAGGLNEQFF	TGTGCCACCAGCGGGTCTCTAGCGGGGGGCCTAAATGAGCAGTTCTTC
TRBV7-2	-	-	TRBJ1-5	14	CASSLGPQYQPQHF	TGTGCCAGCAGCCTCGGCCCACAGTATCAGCCCCAGCATTTT
TRBV10-3	-	-	TRBJ1-5	16	CAISETSGAGNQPQHF	TGTGCCATCAGTGAAACGTCGGGGGCTGGTAATCAGCCCCAGCATTTT
TRBV7-7	-	-	TRBJ2-5	14	CASSLGLSKETQYF	TGTGCCAGCAGCTTAGGGCTGAGCAAAGAGACCCAGTACTTC
TRBV30	-	-	TRBJ1-2	13	CAWRHREPYGYTF	TGTGCCTGGAGACACAGGGAACCCTATGGCTACACCTTC
TRBV2	-	-	TRBJ2-6	14	CASRARSGANVLTF	TGTGCCAGCAGAGCACGCTCTGGGGCCAACGTCCTGACTTTC
TRBV7-9	-	-	TRBJ1-2	16	CASSLRAARAVNGYTF	TGTGCCAGCAGCTTAAGGGCCGCACGAGCGGTAAATGGCTACACCTTC
TRBV11-2	-	-	TRBJ2-1	13	CASRFRERGEQFF	TGTGCCAGCAGATTTAGGGAGAGGGGTGAGCAGTTCTTC
TRBV27	-	-	TRBJ2-7	17	CASSPRQGRPTDYEQYF	TGTGCCAGCAGTCCGCGGCAGGGGCGCCCCACTGACTACGAGCAGTACTTC
TRBV6-6	-	-	TRBJ2-7	14	CASSYSTPDYEQYF	TGTGCCAGCAGTTACTCGACACCTGATTACGAGCAGTACTTC
TRBV6-1	-	-	TRBJ1-5	14	CASSVGGDHQPQHF	TGTGCCAGCAGTGTCGGAGGGGACCATCAGCCCCAGCATTTT
TRBV9	-	-	TRBJ2-2	15	CASSGGVLRAGELFF	TGTGCCAGCAGCGGAGGGGTGTTGAGGGCCGGGGAGCTGTTTTTT
TRBV15	-	-	TRBJ1-4	18	CATSPRKGAPQRNEKLFF	TGTGCCACCAGCCCCCGGAAGGGCGCCCCGCAGAGAAATGAAAAACTGTTTTTT
TRBV30	few	TRBD1	TRBJ1-6	17	CAWSVRGTGVRNSPLHF	TGTGCCTGGAGTGTACGGGGGACAGGTGTCCGGAATTCACCCCTCCACTTT
TRBV7-8	-	TRBD1	TRBJ1-6	15	CASSSRQGVNSPLHF	TGTGCCAGCAGCTCGAGACAGGGGGTAAATTCACCCCTCCACTTT
TRBV2	-	-	TRBJ2-1	16	CASMGGGWSSYNEQFF	TGTGCCAGCATGGGCGGCGGATGGAGCTCCTACAATGAGCAGTTCTTC
TRBV18	-	-	TRBJ1-2	13	CASSQYRVDGYTF	TGTGCCAGCTCACAATACAGGGTGGATGGCTACACCTTC
TRBV6-5	-	-	TRBJ2-5	13	CASSYRGKETQYF	TGTGCCAGCAGTTACAGGGGAAAAGAGACCCAGTACTTC
TRBV7-9	-	TRBD1	TRBJ1-2	13	CASSWDRAAGYTF	TGTGCCAGCAGTTGGGACAGGGCTGCTGGCTACACCTTC
TRBV9	-	TRBD1	TRBJ2-7	15	CASSLGTGASYEQYF	TGTGCCAGCAGCCTCGGGACAGGGGCCTCCTACGAGCAGTACTTC
TRBV2	-	-	TRBJ1-2	12	CASSAGRDGYTF	TGTGCCAGCAGTGCAGGACGCGATGGCTACACCTTC
TRBV7-2	-	-	TRBJ1-2	11	CASSFTYGYTF	TGTGCCAGCAGTTTCACATATGGCTACACCTTC
TRBV10-3	-	-	TRBJ1-1	13	CAIRASSNTEAFF	TGTGCCATCAGGGCCTCATCGAACACTGAAGCTTTCTTT
TRBV6-5	-	TRBD1	TRBJ2-2	14	CASHRTGGTGELFF	TGTGCCAGCCACCGGACAGGAGGCACCGGGGAGCTGTTTTTT
TRBV5-1	-	-	TRBJ2-3	12	CASSYEGDTQYF	TGCGCCAGCAGCTACGAGGGAGATACGCAGTATTTT
TRBV5-1	few	-	TRBJ2-1	14	CASSGGVSYNEQFF	TGCGCCAGCAGCGGAGGGGTGTCGTACAATGAGCAGTTCTTC
TRBV7-6	once	-	TRBJ1-2	18	CASSPRTPTPGPDGGYTF	TGTGCCAGCAGCCCACGAACACCCACGCCCGGGCCCGATGGTGGCTACACCTTC
TRBV29-1	-	TRBD1	TRBJ1-2	14	CSVLGQGNFYGYTF	TGCAGCGTTCTAGGACAGGGGAATTTCTATGGCTACACCTTC
TRBV5-3	-	TRBD2	TRBJ2-2	14	CARNGGSNTGELFF	TGTGCCAGAAACGGGGGGTCCAACACCGGGGAGCTGTTTTTT
TRBV7-6	-	TRBD1	TRBJ1-1	15	CASSEETGVDTEAFF	TGTGCCAGCAGCGAGGAGACAGGGGTCGACACTGAAGCTTTCTTT
TRBV20-1	-	-	TRBJ1-2	11	CSANRGEGYTF	TGCAGTGCAAACCGGGGGGAGGGCTACACCTTC
TRBV6-5	-	-	TRBJ2-2	14	CASSTPGQSGELFF	TGTGCCAGCAGTACCCCTGGACAGTCCGGGGAGCTGTTTTTT
TRBV7-2	-	-	TRBJ1-1	14	CASSLLGGYTEAFF	TGTGCCAGCAGCTTATTAGGGGGGTACACTGAAGCTTTCTTT
TRBV11-3	once	-	TRBJ1-1	12	CASSPSGTEAFF	TGTGCCAGCAGCCCGAGTGGGACTGAAGCTTTCTTT
TRBV7-9	-	-	TRBJ2-1	12	CASSPSYNEQFF	TGTGCCAGCTCCCCCTCCTACAATGAGCAGTTCTTC
TRBV29-1	-	TRBD1	TRBJ1-2	15	CSVVGQGWGDYGYTF	TGCAGCGTTGTGGGACAGGGTTGGGGGGACTATGGCTACACCTTC
TRBV14	few	-	TRBJ1-2	13	CASSNKGSYGYTF	TGTGCCAGCAGCAACAAGGGCAGCTATGGCTACACCTTC
TRBV5-1	-	TRBD1	TRBJ2-7	17	CASSLVLVRDRGNEQYF	TGCGCCAGCAGCTTGGTACTTGTCCGGGACAGGGGCAACGAGCAGTACTTC
TRBV5-8	-	-	TRBJ1-5	14	CASSPSRSYQPQHF	TGTGCCAGCAGCCCCTCCCGCAGTTATCAGCCCCAGCATTTT
TRBV5-1	-	TRBD1	TRBJ1-1	15	CASSLLGTGSTEAFF	TGCGCCAGCAGCCTCCTCGGGACAGGGTCCACTGAAGCTTTCTTT
TRBV11-3	-	-	TRBJ1-2	12	CASSLAGFGYTF	TGTGCCAGCAGCTTAGCAGGGTTTGGCTACACCTTC
TRBV20-1	once	-	TRBJ1-2	10	CSASPAGYTF	TGCAGTGCTAGCCCGGCTGGCTACACCTTC
TRBV7-2	once	-	TRBJ1-2	15	CASSLGARVNYGYTF	TGTGCCAGCAGCTTAGGTGCTAGGGTGAACTATGGCTACACCTTC
TRBV6-1	-	-	TRBJ1-5	16	CASSEPGVLLNQPQHF	TGTGCCAGCAGTGAACCCGGGGTCCTCCTCAATCAGCCCCAGCATTTT
TRBV11-2	-	-	TRBJ2-7	12	CASSRMAYEQYF	TGTGCCAGCAGCAGGATGGCCTACGAGCAGTACTTC
TRBV18	-	TRBD1	TRBJ1-4	15	CASSPIAGGNEKLFF	TGTGCCAGCTCACCAATCGCAGGGGGAAATGAAAAACTGTTTTTT
TRBV4-1	-	TRBD1	TRBJ1-1	13	CASRGQMNTEAFF	TGCGCCAGCAGGGGACAGATGAACACTGAAGCTTTCTTT
TRBV27	-	TRBD2	TRBJ2-4	15	CASSFYGRTKNIQYF	TGTGCCAGCAGTTTCTACGGGAGGACCAAAAACATTCAGTACTTC
TRBV6-4	-	-	TRBJ1-1	14	CASSDSSKGTEAFF	TGTGCCAGCAGTGACTCTTCTAAGGGCACTGAAGCTTTCTTT
TRBV5-6	-	-	TRBJ1-1	14	CASSLGGWQDEAFF	TGTGCCAGCAGCTTGGGGGGCTGGCAGGATGAAGCTTTCTTT
TRBV4-2	-	TRBD1	TRBJ2-2	20	CASSPGQGQGLRGNTGELFF	TGTGCCAGCAGCCCAGGGCAGGGACAGGGTTTAAGGGGTAACACCGGGGAGCTGTTTTTT
TRBV7-3	many	TRBD1	TRBJ2-7	15	CASSLRPGQVIEQYF	TGTGCCAGCAGCTTAAGACCGGGACAGGTGATCGAGCAGTACTTC
TRBV13	-	-	TRBJ2-1	13	CASSSDSYNEQFF	TGTGCCAGCAGCTCTGACAGTTACAATGAGCAGTTCTTC
TRBV7-2	-	-	TRBJ1-2	13	CASVRGATDGYTF	TGTGCCAGCGTACGGGGGGCAACTGATGGCTACACCTTC